The rows below give T cell receptor beta chains drawn from one sample of a study of blood T cell repertoires in COVID-19. Some clones are missing from TCRdb's copy, which holds only in-frame ones; the method was immunoSEQ multiplex PCR. The data contain roughly 300,000 clones, 70% to 90% of them singletons. Material: peripheral blood. Every receptor here comes from a man between 18 and 35 years old with active or convalescent COVID-19. Each CDR3 is given with its conserved first and last residue. The order of the fields is J gene, D gene, clone size, V gene, CDR3 length, CDR3 protein, CDR3 DNA. D genes are given only for firm matches. Rows may omit the clone size; those that give it use once, few, many or a size class.

j_call: TRBJ2-1; d_call: TRBD2; clone_size: NA; v_call: TRBV9; cdr3_length: 19; cdr3_aa: CASSVEGTSGGSSYNEQFF; cdr3_nt: TGTGCCAGCAGCGTAGAAGGGACTAGCGGGGGGTCGTCCTACAATGAGCAGTTCTTC
j_call: TRBJ1-1; d_call: NA; clone_size: NA; v_call: TRBV27; cdr3_length: 13; cdr3_aa: CASSSGLLAEAFF; cdr3_nt: TGTGCCAGCAGTTCTGGGCTCCTCGCTGAAGCTTTCTTT
j_call: TRBJ2-1; d_call: NA; clone_size: NA; v_call: TRBV5-8; cdr3_length: 16; cdr3_aa: CASTVKVNSSYNEQFF; cdr3_nt: TGTGCCAGCACCGTGAAGGTTAACAGCTCCTACAATGAGCAGTTCTTC
j_call: TRBJ2-2; d_call: NA; clone_size: NA; v_call: TRBV6-5; cdr3_length: 13; cdr3_aa: CASSYSRYGELFF; cdr3_nt: TGTGCCAGCAGTTACTCGAGATACGGGGAGCTGTTTTTT
j_call: TRBJ1-1; d_call: TRBD1; clone_size: once; v_call: TRBV19; cdr3_length: 15; cdr3_aa: CASGQDFLMNTEAFF; cdr3_nt: TGTGCCAGTGGACAGGACTTCCTCATGAACACTGAAGCTTTCTTT
j_call: TRBJ2-1; d_call: TRBD1; clone_size: NA; v_call: TRBV9; cdr3_length: 16; cdr3_aa: CASSPLGQGASNEQFF; cdr3_nt: TGTGCCAGCAGCCCTCTGGGACAGGGGGCGTCGAATGAGCAGTTCTTC
j_call: TRBJ1-2; d_call: NA; clone_size: few; v_call: TRBV7-2; cdr3_length: 17; cdr3_aa: CASSLDPTGHTNYGYTF; cdr3_nt: TGTGCCAGCAGCTTAGATCCTACAGGGCATACAAACTATGGCTACACCTTC
j_call: TRBJ1-4; d_call: NA; clone_size: NA; v_call: TRBV28; cdr3_length: 15; cdr3_aa: CASSTQRLLREKLFF; cdr3_nt: TGTGCCAGCAGCACGCAGAGGTTGTTAAGGGAAAAACTGTTTTTT
j_call: TRBJ2-7; d_call: TRBD2; clone_size: NA; v_call: TRBV25-1; cdr3_length: 16; cdr3_aa: CASSVPAGVRIHEQYF; cdr3_nt: TGTGCCAGCAGTGTCCCTGCGGGGGTTCGGATCCACGAGCAGTACTTC
j_call: TRBJ1-1; d_call: NA; clone_size: NA; v_call: TRBV19; cdr3_length: 14; cdr3_aa: CASSLGRGGTEAFF; cdr3_nt: TGTGCCAGTAGTCTTGGAAGGGGGGGGACTGAAGCTTTCTTT
j_call: TRBJ2-1; d_call: NA; clone_size: NA; v_call: TRBV27; cdr3_length: 17; cdr3_aa: CASSPDTAPGSYNEQFF; cdr3_nt: TGTGCCAGCAGCCCCGATACAGCCCCTGGGTCCTACAATGAGCAGTTCTTC
j_call: TRBJ2-3; d_call: NA; clone_size: NA; v_call: TRBV9; cdr3_length: 15; cdr3_aa: CASSVAGYLADTQYF; cdr3_nt: TGTGCCAGCAGCGTGGCAGGGTATTTAGCAGATACGCAGTATTTT
j_call: TRBJ1-5; d_call: NA; clone_size: once; v_call: TRBV7-9; cdr3_length: 16; cdr3_aa: CASSLAQEGVNQPQHF; cdr3_nt: TGTGCCAGCAGCTTAGCGCAGGAAGGCGTCAATCAGCCCCAGCATTTT
j_call: TRBJ1-1; d_call: NA; clone_size: NA; v_call: TRBV6-1; cdr3_length: 12; cdr3_aa: CASSERGSEAFF; cdr3_nt: TGTGCCAGCAGTGAACGGGGAAGTGAAGCTTTCTTT
j_call: TRBJ2-5; d_call: NA; clone_size: NA; v_call: TRBV7-2; cdr3_length: 14; cdr3_aa: CASSFGLGMETQYF; cdr3_nt: TGTGCCAGCAGCTTTGGACTTGGGATGGAGACCCAGTACTTC
j_call: TRBJ1-3; d_call: NA; clone_size: NA; v_call: TRBV19; cdr3_length: 14; cdr3_aa: CASSVRVKGNTIYF; cdr3_nt: TGTGCCAGTAGTGTCCGGGTGAAAGGAAACACCATATATTTT
j_call: TRBJ2-5; d_call: NA; clone_size: NA; v_call: TRBV5-1; cdr3_length: 16; cdr3_aa: CASSHVIQGLGETQYF; cdr3_nt: TGCGCCAGCAGCCACGTAATACAGGGTTTAGGGGAGACCCAGTACTTC
j_call: TRBJ2-5; d_call: TRBD1; clone_size: NA; v_call: TRBV4-1; cdr3_length: 14; cdr3_aa: CASSQSQGVETQYF; cdr3_nt: TGCGCCAGCAGCCAAAGCCAGGGGGTTGAGACCCAGTACTTC
j_call: TRBJ2-3; d_call: TRBD2; clone_size: NA; v_call: TRBV7-2; cdr3_length: 15; cdr3_aa: CASSLVGRGGDTQYF; cdr3_nt: TGTGCCAGCAGCTTAGTCGGACGGGGGGGAGATACGCAGTATTTT
j_call: TRBJ1-2; d_call: NA; clone_size: few; v_call: TRBV4-1; cdr3_length: 16; cdr3_aa: CASSQDVAGQNYGYTF; cdr3_nt: TGCGCCAGCAGCCAAGATGTGGCCGGACAAAACTATGGCTACACCTTC
j_call: TRBJ2-1; d_call: TRBD2; clone_size: NA; v_call: TRBV9; cdr3_length: 16; cdr3_aa: CASSVELAGGYNEQFF; cdr3_nt: TGTGCCAGCAGCGTAGAACTAGCGGGGGGGTACAATGAGCAGTTCTTC
j_call: TRBJ2-1; d_call: NA; clone_size: NA; v_call: TRBV4-1; cdr3_length: 15; cdr3_aa: CASSQETSSYNEQFF; cdr3_nt: TGCGCCAGCAGCCAAGAAACTAGCTCCTACAATGAGCAGTTCTTC
j_call: TRBJ2-7; d_call: NA; clone_size: NA; v_call: TRBV7-8; cdr3_length: 15; cdr3_aa: CASSSLEEPDYEQYF; cdr3_nt: TGTGCCAGCAGCTCACTAGAAGAGCCCGACTACGAGCAGTACTTC
j_call: TRBJ2-7; d_call: NA; clone_size: NA; v_call: TRBV5-6; cdr3_length: 13; cdr3_aa: CASSKGLSHEQYF; cdr3_nt: TGTGCCAGCAGCAAAGGACTTTCTCACGAGCAGTACTTC